Below, 29 T cell receptor beta chains from the same sample are listed, as sequenced in a study of monozygotic twins with inflammatory bowel disease (dated by TCRdb to about 2019). Receptors were amplified or captured by 5' RACE. Sequenced on an Illumina HiSeq 2500. The reads went through TCRdb reprocessing, and each CDR3 protein sequence gets one entry with no DNA. Per the sample table, the count is 300,000 to 450,000 distinct CDR3 sequences. The ten largest clones add up to around 2.6% of the sample. Sequencing was done on a sample of blood. These receptors were taken from a human donor with ulcerative colitis or Crohn's disease, or a healthy co-twin of an affected twin (not recorded which).

The CDR3: CASSLAAEGLGGYTF. The chain is built from TRBV11-1 and TRBJ1-2. Germline V CDR1 and CDR2: SGHAT, FQDESV (reference sequence). The CDR3 loop spans 15 amino acids.

CDR3 amino acids: CASSPGPGASTDTQYF. The rearrangement links TRBV12-3 or TRBV12-4 to TRBJ2-3; TCRdb outputs TRBD1, but without DNA this stays unchecked. The length of the CDR3 is 16 residues.

V and J are TRBV6-5 and TRBJ2-1; the D call from TCRdb, TRBD2, cannot be confirmed without DNA. The CDR3 has 16 residues. CDR1 is MNHEY and CDR2 is SVGAGI in the germline V gene. The chain's CDR3 is CASSFRLAGVHNEQFF.

The chain couples TRBV6-5 to TRBJ2-3. This CDR3 comprises 12 residues. Germline CDR1 is MNHEY and CDR2 is SVGAGI. The CDR3 loop reads CASRLSADTQYF.

The chain joins TRBV12-3 or TRBV12-4 to TRBJ2-1; without DNA, the TCRdb call of TRBD1 cannot be checked. The length of the CDR3 is 15 residues. CDR3 residues: CASSIDRGYYNEQFF.

V and J are TRBV28 and TRBJ1-2; TCRdb's D call of TRBD1 is untestable without DNA. The germline CDR1 and CDR2 sequences are MDHEN and SYDVKM. The CDR3 totals 14 residues. CDR3 residues: CASSLGQGFYGYTF.

CDR3: CASSLAPGGKDTQYF. The chain recombines TRBV7-2 with TRBJ2-3; TCRdb lists TRBD2, though no DNA is available to test this call. CDR3 size: 15 residues. Germline CDR1 reads SGHTA; CDR2 reads FQGNSA. Complete variable domain (other parts from reference TRBV7-2 and TRBJ2-3): GAGVSQSPSNKVTEKGKDVELRCDPISGHTALYWYRQSLGQGLEFLIYFQGNSAPDKSGLPSDRFSAERTGGSVSTLTIQRTQQEDSAVYLCASSLAPGGKDTQYFGPGTRLTVL.

V usage is TRBV29-1 and J usage is TRBJ1-2; TCRdb lists TRBD1, though no DNA is available to test this call. CDR1 and CDR2 from the germline V gene are SQVTM and ANQGSEA. The CDR3 has 13 amino acids. This CDR3 reads CSVVSTGLYGYTF.

The chain employs TRBV19 and TRBJ2-7; lacking DNA, the TRBD1 call made by TCRdb goes unchecked. CDR1 is LNHDA and CDR2 is SQIVND in the germline V gene (reference sequence). This CDR3 spans 15 amino acids. The CDR3 sequence: CASSGGQGLPKEQYF.

The CDR3 here is CASSVDQGLMNEQFF. This chain links TRBV9 with TRBJ2-1; absent DNA, TCRdb's TRBD1 call cannot be checked. The CDR3 is 15 residues long. Germline CDR1 is SGDLS and CDR2 is YYNGEE. Filled out from reference TRBV9 and TRBJ2-1, the complete variable domain reads DSGVTQTPKHLITATGQRVTLRCSPRSGDLSVYWYQQSLDQGLQFLIQYYNGEERAKGNILERFSAQQFPDLHSELNLSSLELGDSALYFCASSVDQGLMNEQFFGPGTRLTVL.

The V and J genes are TRBV20-1 and TRBJ2-1; TCRdb proposes TRBD2, but this gene call is untestable without DNA. The germline CDR1 and CDR2 sequences are DFQATT and SNEGSKA (reference sequence). The CDR3 runs to 16 residues. The CDR3 is CSARDTSGGAGDEQFF.

The CDR3 protein is CASSLGEIYNEQFF. This chain connects TRBV11-3 to TRBJ2-1; TCRdb's D call of TRBD1 is untestable without DNA. The CDR3 covers 14 residues. CDR1 and CDR2 from the germline V gene are SGHNT and YENEEA.

This chain uses TRBV6-1 with TRBJ2-5; TCRdb lists TRBD1, though no DNA is available to test this call. Germline V gene lookup returns CDR1 MNHNS and CDR2 SASEGT. There are 14 residues in the CDR3. The CDR3 is CASSSQGVRETQYF.

The CDR3 reads CASNGGGVYEQYF. The genes are TRBV5-1 and TRBJ2-7; TCRdb returns TRBD1, unconfirmable since there is no DNA. From germline, CDR1 is SGHRS and CDR2 YFSETQ. The CDR3 runs 13 residues.

The gene calls are TRBV6-5 and TRBJ2-1; the TCRdb call, TRBD2, lacks DNA for checking. Germline V gene data show CDR1 as MNHEY and CDR2 as SVGAGI. The CDR3 has 16 residues. The CDR3 loop reads CASSYSQDYLGLEQFF.

This chain links TRBV6-4 with TRBJ2-2; the D call of TRBD1 rests on TCRdb alone, since no DNA is present to check it. The CDR3 spans 16 residues. CDR1 is MRHNA and CDR2 is SNTAGT in the germline V gene. CDR3 in amino acids: CASTDGGLAPTGELFF.

The chain couples TRBV9 to TRBJ1-4; TCRdb selects TRBD1, and the lack of DNA leaves this call unchecked. Germline V gene lookup returns CDR1 SGDLS and CDR2 YYNGEE. This CDR3 is 16 amino acids long. The CDR3 sequence is CASSPTGTPFNEKLFF.

The gene calls are TRBV7-2 and TRBJ1-1; the TCRdb D gene call, TRBD1, has no DNA to confirm it. Germline V gene lookup returns CDR1 SGHTA and CDR2 FQGNSA. This CDR3 spans 14 amino acids. CDR3 protein: CASTRQGDNTEAFF. Together with reference TRBV7-2 and TRBJ1-1, the CDR3 gives the full variable domain: GAGVSQSPSNKVTEKGKDVELRCDPISGHTALYWYRQSLGQGLEFLIYFQGNSAPDKSGLPSDRFSAERTGGSVSTLTIQRTQQEDSAVYLCASTRQGDNTEAFFGQGTRLTVV.

The chain uses TRBV12-3 or TRBV12-4 and TRBJ2-3; TCRdb reports TRBD2, a call that lacks DNA to check it against. The CDR3 is 17 amino acids. The CDR3 loop is CASSLRGGRIVTDTQYF.

The rearrangement links TRBV24-1 to TRBJ2-2. There are 13 residues in the CDR3. The germline CDR1 and CDR2 sequences are KGHDR and SFDVKD. The CDR3: CATSGPNTGELFF.

The chain carries TRBV5-1 and TRBJ1-1; TCRdb calls TRBD1, which cannot be checked without DNA. CDR1 and CDR2 (germline): SGHRS, YFSETQ. This CDR3 contains 15 residues. The CDR3: CASSLAGAANNEAFF.

The chain uses TRBV6-2 or TRBV6-3 and TRBJ1-2. The CDR3 runs 14 residues. The germline CDR1 and CDR2 sequences are MNHEY and SVGEGT. The CDR3: CASTEQRSSYGYTF.

The rearrangement joins TRBV20-1 to TRBJ2-7; TCRdb selects TRBD1, and the lack of DNA leaves this call unchecked. Germline CDR1 and CDR2: DFQATT and SNEGSKA (reference sequence). The length of the CDR3 is 13 residues. The CDR3 loop is CSATNRVGYEQYF.

The V and J genes are TRBV7-2 and TRBJ1-2; absent DNA, TCRdb's TRBD1 call cannot be checked. Germline V gene sequence: CDR1 SGHTA, CDR2 FQGNSA. The CDR3 covers 14 residues. CDR3 residues: CASSSSTGRGGYTF.

The CDR3: CASSKGGGAYEQYF. V and J are TRBV7-2 and TRBJ2-7; TCRdb's assignment of TRBD1 cannot be checked, as there is no DNA. The CDR3 is 14 amino acids. CDR1 and CDR2 (germline): SGHTA, FQGNSA.

The rearrangement joins TRBV6-1 to TRBJ1-2; TCRdb's assignment of TRBD1 cannot be checked, as there is no DNA. CDR3 length: 15 residues. Germline values: CDR1 MNHNS, CDR2 SASEGT. CDR3 loop: CASSQNLIPLNGYTF.

The rearrangement links TRBV18 to TRBJ2-1; checking the TCRdb D call of TRBD1 is not possible without DNA. The CDR3 is 15 amino acids. The V gene's germline CDR1 is KGHSH and CDR2 LQKENI. The CDR3 loop reads CASSPIQGIWDEQFF.

The V and J genes are TRBV20-1 and TRBJ2-1. CDR3 size: 13 residues. Germline values: CDR1 DFQATT, CDR2 SNEGSKA (reference sequence). CDR3 in amino acids: CSAREGTYNEQFF.

The chain employs TRBV12-3 or TRBV12-4 and TRBJ1-2; TCRdb selects TRBD1, and the lack of DNA leaves this call unchecked. This CDR3 spans 14 amino acids. The CDR3 loop is CASSSQGQGYGYTF.